Given below is one T cell receptor beta chain in context. What it recognizes is unknown. Nominally healthy donors provided the samples, though records likely missed some immune exposures. Vbeta (60) and Jbeta (13) primers were used in the PCR. TCRdb's table, derived via immunoSEQ multiplex PCR, lists solely in-frame clones and lacks some. The sample lists about 130,000 clones; over 60% were seen once. V lost 7 bases and J 3 bases, leaving 16 bases between the germline ends. In germline, CDR1 is SQVTM, CDR2 ANQGSEA. CDR3 length: 13 residues. The data originate from a study of cytomegalovirus exposure and HLA in healthy donors. Points from the study as a whole: Associated with HLA alleles at 0.05 false discovery rate in a later analysis were about 17,000 TCR beta sequences.

Sequences were obtained from PBMCs. This TCR derives from a human donor in good health. The chain is built from TRBV29-1 and TRBJ2-7, with D possibly TRBD1 on 6 matching bases. The CDR3 protein is CSASQGAGYEQYF. CDR3 sequence (DNA): TGCAGCGCTTCACAGGGCGCGGGCTACGAGCAGTACTTC.